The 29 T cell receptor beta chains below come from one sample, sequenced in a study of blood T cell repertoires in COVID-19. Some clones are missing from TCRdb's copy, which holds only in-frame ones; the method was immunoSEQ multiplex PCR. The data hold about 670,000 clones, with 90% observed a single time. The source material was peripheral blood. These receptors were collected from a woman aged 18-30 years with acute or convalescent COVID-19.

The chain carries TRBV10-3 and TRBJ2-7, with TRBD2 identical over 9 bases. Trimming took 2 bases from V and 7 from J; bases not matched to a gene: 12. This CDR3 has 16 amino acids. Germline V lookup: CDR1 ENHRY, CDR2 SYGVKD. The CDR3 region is CAISERKGRGRGEQYF. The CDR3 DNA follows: TGTGCCATCAGTGAGAGGAAGGGGCGCGGGAGGGGTGAGCAGTACTTC.

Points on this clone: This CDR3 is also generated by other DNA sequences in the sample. The CDR3 here is CASRDGGTEAFF. The CDR3 DNA reads TGTGCCAGCAGGGACGGGGGAACTGAAGCTTTCTTT. The chain has TRBV6-5 and TRBJ1-1; TRBD1 might be the D (5 bases). V lost 6 bases and J 5 bases, leaving 10 bases between the germline ends. Looked up from germline, CDR1 is MNHEY and CDR2 is SVGAGI. CDR3 length: 12 amino acids.

The CDR3 nucleotides are TGTGCCAGCAGTGAGAGCTACGAGCAGTACTTC. Translation gives CASSESYEQYF. The rearrangement joins TRBV6-1 to TRBJ2-7; unclear D gene. The CDR3 consists of 11 residues. The V gene's germline CDR1 is MNHNS and CDR2 SASEGT. V was trimmed by 3 bases and J by 3 bases, leaving 3 bases between them.

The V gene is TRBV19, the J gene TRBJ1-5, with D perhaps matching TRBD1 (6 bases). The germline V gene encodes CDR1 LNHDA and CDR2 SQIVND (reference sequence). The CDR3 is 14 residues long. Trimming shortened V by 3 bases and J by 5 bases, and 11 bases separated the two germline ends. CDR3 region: CASSIRGLHQPQHF. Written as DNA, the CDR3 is TGTGCCAGTAGTATCAGGGGTCTGCATCAGCCCCAGCATTTT.

The CDR3 DNA reads as TGTGCCAGCAGTAGGGAGTCGGCCCACGAGCAGTACTTC. Translated, it gives CASSRESAHEQYF. The V gene is TRBV27, the J gene TRBJ2-7; weak D call: TRBD2 (5 bases). Germline-derived CDR1 and CDR2 are MNHEY and SMNVEV (reference sequence). This CDR3 has 13 residues. V lost 5 bases and J lost 5, with 13 bases in between.

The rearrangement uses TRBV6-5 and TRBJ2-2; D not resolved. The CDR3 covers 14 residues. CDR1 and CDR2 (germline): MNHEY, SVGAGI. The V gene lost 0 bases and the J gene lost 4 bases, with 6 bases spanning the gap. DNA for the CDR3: TGTGCCAGCAGTTACTCGGGCAGCACCGGGGAGCTGTTTTTT. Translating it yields CASSYSGSTGELFF.

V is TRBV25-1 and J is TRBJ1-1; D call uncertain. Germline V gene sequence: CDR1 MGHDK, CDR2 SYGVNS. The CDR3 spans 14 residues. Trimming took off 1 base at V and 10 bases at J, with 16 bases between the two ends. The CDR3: CASSEWATLGGAFF. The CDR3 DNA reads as TGTGCCAGCAGTGAATGGGCCACCCTAGGAGGAGCTTTCTTT.

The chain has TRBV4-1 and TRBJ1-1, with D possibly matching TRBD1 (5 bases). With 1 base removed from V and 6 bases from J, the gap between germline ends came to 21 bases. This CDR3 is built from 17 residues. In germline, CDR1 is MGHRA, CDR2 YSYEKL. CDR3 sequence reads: CASSQGRRRGVRAEAFF. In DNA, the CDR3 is TGCGCCAGCAGCCAAGGGAGGAGACGGGGGGTTCGCGCTGAAGCTTTCTTT.

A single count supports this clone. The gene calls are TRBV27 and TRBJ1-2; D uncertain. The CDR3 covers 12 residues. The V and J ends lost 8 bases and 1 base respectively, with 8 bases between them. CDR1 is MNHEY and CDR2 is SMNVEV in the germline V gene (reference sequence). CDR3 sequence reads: CASGPNNYGYTF. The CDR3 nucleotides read TGTGCCAGCGGGCCCAATAACTATGGCTACACCTTC.

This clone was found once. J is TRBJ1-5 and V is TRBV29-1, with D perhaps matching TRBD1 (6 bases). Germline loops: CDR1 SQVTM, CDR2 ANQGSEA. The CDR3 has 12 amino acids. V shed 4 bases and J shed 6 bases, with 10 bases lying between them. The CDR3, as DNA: TGCAGCGTTGCAGGGGACGGTCAGCCCCAGCATTTT. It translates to CSVAGDGQPQHF.

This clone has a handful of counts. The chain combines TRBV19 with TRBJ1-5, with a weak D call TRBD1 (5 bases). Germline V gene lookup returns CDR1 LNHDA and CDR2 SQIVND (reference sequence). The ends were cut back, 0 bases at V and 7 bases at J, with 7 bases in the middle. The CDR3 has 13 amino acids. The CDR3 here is CASSIDRVQPQHF. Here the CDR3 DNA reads TGTGCCAGTAGTATAGACAGGGTACAGCCCCAGCATTTT.

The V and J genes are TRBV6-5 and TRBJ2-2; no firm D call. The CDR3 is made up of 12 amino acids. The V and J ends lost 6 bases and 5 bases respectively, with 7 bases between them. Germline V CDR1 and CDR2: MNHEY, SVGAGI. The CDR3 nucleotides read TGTGCCAGCAGCCAACAAACCGGGGAGCTGTTTTTT. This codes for CASSQQTGELFF.

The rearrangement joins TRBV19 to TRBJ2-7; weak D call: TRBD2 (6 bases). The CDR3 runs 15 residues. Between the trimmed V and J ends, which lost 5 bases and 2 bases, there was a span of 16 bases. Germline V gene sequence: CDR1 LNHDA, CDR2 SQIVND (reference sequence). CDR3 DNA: TGTGCCAGTAGTCCCTCTTGGGACTCCCCCTACGAGCAGTACTTC. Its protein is CASSPSWDSPYEQYF.

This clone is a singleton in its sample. The CDR3 region is CASSEALLGGYTF. In nucleotides, the CDR3 is TGTGCCAGCAGTGAAGCGCTTTTGGGCGGCTACACCTTC. The rearrangement joins TRBV2 to TRBJ1-2; D uncertain. Trimming stripped 0 bases from V and 8 bases from J, with 10 bases between. Germline loops: CDR1 SNHLY, CDR2 FYNNEI. The length of the CDR3 is 13 residues.

CDR3 sequence: CSASGGTTYEQYF. DNA for the CDR3: TGCAGTGCTAGTGGGGGCACCACCTACGAGCAGTACTTC. This chain links TRBV20-1 with TRBJ2-7, with D maybe TRBD1 (6 bases). In germline, CDR1 is DFQATT, CDR2 SNEGSKA (reference sequence). This CDR3 region has 13 residues. Between the trimmed V and J ends, which lost 3 bases and 2 bases, there was a span of 11 bases.

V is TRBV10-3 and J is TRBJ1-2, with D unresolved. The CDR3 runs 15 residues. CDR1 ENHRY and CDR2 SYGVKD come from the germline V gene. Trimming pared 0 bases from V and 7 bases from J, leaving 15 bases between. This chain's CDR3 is CAISESYSVVGGYTF. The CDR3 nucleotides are TGTGCCATCAGTGAGTCGTACAGTGTCGTAGGTGGCTACACCTTC.

CDR3 bases: TGTGCCAGCAGTGAAGGGACAGCATCTGGAAACACCATATATTTT. The encoded protein is CASSEGTASGNTIYF. V gene TRBV6-1 combines with J gene TRBJ1-3, with D perhaps matching TRBD1 (6 bases). V was cut by 1 base and J by 1 base, with 8 bases left in between. Germline loops: CDR1 MNHNS, CDR2 SASEGT. The CDR3 runs 15 residues.

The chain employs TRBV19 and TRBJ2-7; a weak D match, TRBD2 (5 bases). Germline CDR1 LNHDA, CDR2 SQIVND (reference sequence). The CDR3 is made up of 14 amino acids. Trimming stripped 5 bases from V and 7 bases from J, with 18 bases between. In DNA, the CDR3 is TGTGCCAGTAGTCTCAGGATCGAAAGGAGGGAGCAGTACTTC. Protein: CASSLRIERREQYF.

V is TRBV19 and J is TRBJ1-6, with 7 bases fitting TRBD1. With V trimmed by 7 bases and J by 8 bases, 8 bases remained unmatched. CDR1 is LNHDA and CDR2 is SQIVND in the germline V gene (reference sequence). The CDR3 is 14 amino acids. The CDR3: CASTLGQRDSPLHF. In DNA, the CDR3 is TGTGCCAGTACCTTGGGACAGAGGGATTCACCCCTCCACTTT.

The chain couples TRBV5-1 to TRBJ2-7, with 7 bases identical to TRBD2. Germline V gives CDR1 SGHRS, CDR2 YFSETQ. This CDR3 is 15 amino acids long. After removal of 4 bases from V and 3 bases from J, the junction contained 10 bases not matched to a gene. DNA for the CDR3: TGCGCCAGCAGCCTTCGAGTGGCGGGGGACTACGAGCAGTACTTC. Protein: CASSLRVAGDYEQYF.

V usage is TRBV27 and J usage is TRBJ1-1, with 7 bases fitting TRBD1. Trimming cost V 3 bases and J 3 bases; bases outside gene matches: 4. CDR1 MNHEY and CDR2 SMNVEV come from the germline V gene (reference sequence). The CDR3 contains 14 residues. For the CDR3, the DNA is TGTGCCAGCAGTTTCGGGACAGCCTACACTGAAGCTTTCTTT. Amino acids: CASSFGTAYTEAFF.

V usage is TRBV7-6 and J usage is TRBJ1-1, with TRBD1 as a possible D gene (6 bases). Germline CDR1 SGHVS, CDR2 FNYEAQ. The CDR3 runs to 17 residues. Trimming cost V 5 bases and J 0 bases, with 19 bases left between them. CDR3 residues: CASSPGRGGEVNTEAFF. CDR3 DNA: TGTGCCAGCAGCCCCGGTCGTGGGGGCGAAGTGAACACTGAAGCTTTCTTT.

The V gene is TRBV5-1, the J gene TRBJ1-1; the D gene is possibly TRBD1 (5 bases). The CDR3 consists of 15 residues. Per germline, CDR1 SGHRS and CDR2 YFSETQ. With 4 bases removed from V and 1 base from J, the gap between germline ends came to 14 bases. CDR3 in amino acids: CASSRLGQRNTEAFF. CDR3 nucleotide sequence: TGCGCCAGCAGCCGACTGGGGCAGAGGAACACTGAAGCTTTCTTT.

CDR3 DNA: TGTGCCAGCTCACCACGGGGACTGAACGTCTATAGCAATCAGCCCCAGCATTTT. Encoded protein: CASSPRGLNVYSNQPQHF. The rearrangement links TRBV18 to TRBJ1-5, with D possibly matching TRBD1 (5 bases). Germline assignment: CDR1 KGHSH and CDR2 LQKENI. The CDR3 has 18 residues. The germline V and J ends were trimmed by 1 base and 0 bases, with 16 bases remaining between them.

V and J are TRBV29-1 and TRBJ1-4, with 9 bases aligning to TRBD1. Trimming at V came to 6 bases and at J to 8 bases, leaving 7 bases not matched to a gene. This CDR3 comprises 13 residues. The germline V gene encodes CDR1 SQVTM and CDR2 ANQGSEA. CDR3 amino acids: CSVGTGLREKLFF. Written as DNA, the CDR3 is TGCAGCGTGGGGACAGGGCTAAGGGAAAAACTGTTTTTT.

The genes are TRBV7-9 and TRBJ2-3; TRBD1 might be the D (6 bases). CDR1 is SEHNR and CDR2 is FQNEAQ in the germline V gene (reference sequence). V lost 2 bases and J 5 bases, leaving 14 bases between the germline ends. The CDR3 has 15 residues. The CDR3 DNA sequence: TGTGCCAGCAGCTTAAAAGGACAGAGGTTAGATACGCAGTATTTT. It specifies CASSLKGQRLDTQYF.

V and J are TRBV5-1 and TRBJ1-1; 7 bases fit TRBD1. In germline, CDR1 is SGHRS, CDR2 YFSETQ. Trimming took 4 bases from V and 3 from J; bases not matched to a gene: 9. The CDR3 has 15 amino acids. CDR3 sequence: CASSPMTGSDTEAFF. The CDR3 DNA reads TGCGCCAGCAGCCCAATGACAGGGAGCGACACTGAAGCTTTCTTT.

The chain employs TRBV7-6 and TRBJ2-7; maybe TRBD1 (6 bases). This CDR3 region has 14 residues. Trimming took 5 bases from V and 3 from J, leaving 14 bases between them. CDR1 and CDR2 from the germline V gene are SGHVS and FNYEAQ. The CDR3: CASSRNRDGYEQYF. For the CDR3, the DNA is TGTGCCAGCAGCAGGAACAGGGACGGCTACGAGCAGTACTTC.

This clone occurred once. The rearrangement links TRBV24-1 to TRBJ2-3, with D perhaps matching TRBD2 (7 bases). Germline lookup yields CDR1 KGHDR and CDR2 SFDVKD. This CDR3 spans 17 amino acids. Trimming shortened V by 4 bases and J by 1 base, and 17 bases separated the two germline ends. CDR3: CATSDPPGGPGTDTQYF. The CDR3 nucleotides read TGTGCCACCAGTGACCCCCCCGGGGGGCCGGGCACAGATACGCAGTATTTT.